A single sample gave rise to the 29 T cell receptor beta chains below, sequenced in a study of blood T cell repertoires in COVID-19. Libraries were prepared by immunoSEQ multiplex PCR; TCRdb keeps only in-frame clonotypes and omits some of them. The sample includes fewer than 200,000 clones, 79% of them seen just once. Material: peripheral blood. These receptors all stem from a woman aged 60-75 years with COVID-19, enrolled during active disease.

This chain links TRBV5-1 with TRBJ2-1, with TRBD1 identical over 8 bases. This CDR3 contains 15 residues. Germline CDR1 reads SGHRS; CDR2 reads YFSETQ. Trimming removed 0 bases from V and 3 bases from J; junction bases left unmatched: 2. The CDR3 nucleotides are TGCGCCAGCAGCTTGGTAGGGACAGGCTACAATGAGCAGTTCTTC. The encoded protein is CASSLVGTGYNEQFF.

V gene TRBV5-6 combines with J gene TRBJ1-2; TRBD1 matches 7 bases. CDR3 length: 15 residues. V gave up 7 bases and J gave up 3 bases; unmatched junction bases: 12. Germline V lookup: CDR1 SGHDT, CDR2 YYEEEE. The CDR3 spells CASGTDRKAYYGYTF. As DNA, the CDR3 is TGTGCCAGCGGAACGGACAGGAAGGCGTACTATGGCTACACCTTC.

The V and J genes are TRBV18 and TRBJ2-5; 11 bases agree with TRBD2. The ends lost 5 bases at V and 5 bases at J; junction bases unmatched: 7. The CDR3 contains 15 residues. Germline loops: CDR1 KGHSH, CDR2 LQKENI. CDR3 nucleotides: TGTGCCAGCTCAAGACTAGCGGGGCAGGGGGAGACCCAGTACTTC. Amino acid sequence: CASSRLAGQGETQYF.

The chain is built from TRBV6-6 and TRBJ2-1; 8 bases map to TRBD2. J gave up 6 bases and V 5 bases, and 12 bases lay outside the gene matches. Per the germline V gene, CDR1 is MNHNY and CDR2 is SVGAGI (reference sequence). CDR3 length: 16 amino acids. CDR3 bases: TGTGCCAGCAGTGGGGTTGACGGGAGGGCCTCCAATGAGCAGTTCTTC. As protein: CASSGVDGRASNEQFF.

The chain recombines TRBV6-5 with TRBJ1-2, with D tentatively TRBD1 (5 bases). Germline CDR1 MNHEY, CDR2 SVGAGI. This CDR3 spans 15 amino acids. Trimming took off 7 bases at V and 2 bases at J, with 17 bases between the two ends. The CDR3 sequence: CASTSLQGRNYGYTF. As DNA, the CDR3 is TGTGCCAGCACCTCCCTCCAGGGAAGGAACTATGGCTACACCTTC.

CDR3 amino acids: CASSPDRGRGKTEAFF. CDR3 DNA: TGTGCCAGCAGCCCCGACAGGGGGCGCGGGAAGACTGAAGCTTTCTTT. V and J are TRBV3-1 (or the pseudogene TRBV3-2) and TRBJ1-1, with 10 positions matching TRBD1. CDR3 size: 16 residues. J gave up 5 bases and V 4 bases, and 10 bases lay outside the gene matches. Per germline, CDR1 LGHDT and CDR2 YNNKEL (reference sequence).

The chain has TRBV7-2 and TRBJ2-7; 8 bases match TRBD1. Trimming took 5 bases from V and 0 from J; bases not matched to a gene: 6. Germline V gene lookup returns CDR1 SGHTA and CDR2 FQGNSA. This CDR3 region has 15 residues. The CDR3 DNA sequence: TGTGCCAGCAGCAAGGGACAGGTGAGCTCCTACGAGCAGTACTTC. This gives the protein CASSKGQVSSYEQYF.

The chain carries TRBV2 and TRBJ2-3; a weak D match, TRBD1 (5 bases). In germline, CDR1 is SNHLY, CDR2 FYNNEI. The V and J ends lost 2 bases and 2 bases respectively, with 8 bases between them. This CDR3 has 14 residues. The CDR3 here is CASSEQGLTDTQYF. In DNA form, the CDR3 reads TGTGCCAGCAGTGAACAGGGTCTCACAGATACGCAGTATTTT.

The CDR3 DNA follows: TGTGCCAGCAGCCAAGAAATCTCCTTGGAAGCTTTCTTT. As protein: CASSQEISLEAFF. This chain joins TRBV3-1 (or the pseudogene TRBV3-2) and TRBJ1-1; D is unresolved. With 0 bases removed from V and 8 bases from J, the gap between germline ends came to 10 bases. Germline V gives CDR1 LGHDT, CDR2 YNNKEL (reference sequence). The CDR3 sequence is 13 residues long.

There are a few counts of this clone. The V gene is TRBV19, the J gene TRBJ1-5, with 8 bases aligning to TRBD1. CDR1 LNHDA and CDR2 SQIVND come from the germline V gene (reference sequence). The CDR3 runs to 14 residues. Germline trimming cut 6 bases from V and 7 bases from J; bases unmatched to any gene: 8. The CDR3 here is CASSTDRVEQPQHF. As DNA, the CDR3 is TGTGCCAGTAGCACGGACAGGGTCGAACAGCCCCAGCATTTT.

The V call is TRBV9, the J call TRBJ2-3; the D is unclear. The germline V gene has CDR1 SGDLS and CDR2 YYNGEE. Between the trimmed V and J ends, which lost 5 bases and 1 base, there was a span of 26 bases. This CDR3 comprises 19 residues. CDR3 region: CASSLTAFLPRLGTDTQYF. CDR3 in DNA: TGTGCCAGCAGTCTCACCGCCTTTCTCCCGAGGCTCGGCACAGATACGCAGTATTTT.

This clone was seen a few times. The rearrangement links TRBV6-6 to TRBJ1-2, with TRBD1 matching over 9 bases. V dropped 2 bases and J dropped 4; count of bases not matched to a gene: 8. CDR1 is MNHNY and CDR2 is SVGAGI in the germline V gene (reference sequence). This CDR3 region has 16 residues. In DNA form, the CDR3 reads TGTGCCAGCAGTTACGATGACAGGGGGAATCCCTATGGCTACACCTTC. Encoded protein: CASSYDDRGNPYGYTF.

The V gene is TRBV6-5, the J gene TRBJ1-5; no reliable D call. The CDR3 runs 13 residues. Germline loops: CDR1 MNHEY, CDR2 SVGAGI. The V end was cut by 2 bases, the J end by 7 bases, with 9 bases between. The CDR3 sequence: CASSYARGQPQHF. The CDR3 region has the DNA TGTGCCAGCAGTTACGCCCGGGGACAGCCCCAGCATTTT.

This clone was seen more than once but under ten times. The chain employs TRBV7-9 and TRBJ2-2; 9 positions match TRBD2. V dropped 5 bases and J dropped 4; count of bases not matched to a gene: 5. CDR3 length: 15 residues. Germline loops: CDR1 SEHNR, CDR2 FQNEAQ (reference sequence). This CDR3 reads CASSRFSGGTGELFF. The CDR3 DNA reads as TGTGCCAGCAGCCGGTTTAGCGGGGGCACCGGGGAGCTGTTTTTT.

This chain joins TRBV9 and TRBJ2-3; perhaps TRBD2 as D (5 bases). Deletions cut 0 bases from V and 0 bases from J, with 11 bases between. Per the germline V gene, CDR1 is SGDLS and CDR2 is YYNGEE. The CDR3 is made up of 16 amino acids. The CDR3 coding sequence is TGTGCCAGCAGCGTAGGTCAGGACTTAAGCACAGATACGCAGTATTTT. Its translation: CASSVGQDLSTDTQYF.

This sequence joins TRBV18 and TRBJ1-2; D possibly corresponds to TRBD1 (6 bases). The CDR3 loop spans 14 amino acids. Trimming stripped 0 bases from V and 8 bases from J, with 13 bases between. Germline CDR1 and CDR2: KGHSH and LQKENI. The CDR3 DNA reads TGTGCCAGCTCACCACCGTCAGGGGAGAGAGGCTACACCTTC. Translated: CASSPPSGERGYTF.

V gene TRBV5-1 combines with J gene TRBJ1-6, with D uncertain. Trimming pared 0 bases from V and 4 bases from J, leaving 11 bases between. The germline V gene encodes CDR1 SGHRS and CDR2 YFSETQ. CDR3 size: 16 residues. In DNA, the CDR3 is TGCGCCAGCAGCTTGGCCGAGAGCACTTATAATTCACCCCTCCACTTT. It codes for CASSLAESTYNSPLHF.

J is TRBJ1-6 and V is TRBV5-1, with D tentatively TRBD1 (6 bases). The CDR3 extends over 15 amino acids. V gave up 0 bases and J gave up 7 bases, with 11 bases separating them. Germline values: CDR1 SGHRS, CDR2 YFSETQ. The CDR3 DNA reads TGCGCCAGCAGCTTGGGACAGGAAACGAATTCACCCCTCCACTTT. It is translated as CASSLGQETNSPLHF.

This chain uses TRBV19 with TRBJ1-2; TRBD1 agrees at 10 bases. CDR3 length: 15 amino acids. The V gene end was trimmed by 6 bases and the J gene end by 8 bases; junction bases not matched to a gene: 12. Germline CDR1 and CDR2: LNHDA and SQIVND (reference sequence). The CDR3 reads CASSPPTGGVGGYTF. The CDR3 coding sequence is TGTGCCAGTAGCCCCCCGACAGGGGGCGTGGGCGGCTACACCTTC.

For the CDR3, the DNA is TGCGCCAGCAGTGCTGGGGACAGGGGGAATGAAAAACTGTTTTTT. Translation gives CASSAGDRGNEKLFF. This chain uses TRBV10-2 with TRBJ1-4, with 11 nucleotides matching TRBD1. The CDR3 has 15 amino acids. Germline loops: CDR1 WSHSY, CDR2 SAAADI. V was clipped by 4 bases and J by 5 bases; unmatched bases: 3.

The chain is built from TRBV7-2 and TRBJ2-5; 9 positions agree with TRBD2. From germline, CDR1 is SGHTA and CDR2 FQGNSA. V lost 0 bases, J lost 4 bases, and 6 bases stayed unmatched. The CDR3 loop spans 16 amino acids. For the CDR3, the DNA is TGTGCCAGCAGCTTAGCGCGGGGGGGCCGAGTAGAGACCCAGTACTTC. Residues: CASSLARGGRVETQYF.

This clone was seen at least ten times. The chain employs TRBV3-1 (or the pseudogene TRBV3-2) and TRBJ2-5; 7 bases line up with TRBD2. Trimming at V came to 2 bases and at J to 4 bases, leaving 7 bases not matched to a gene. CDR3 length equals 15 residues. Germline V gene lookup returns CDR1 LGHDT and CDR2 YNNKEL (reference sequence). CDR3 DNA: TGTGCCAGCAGCCAAAGTTCGGGGGAGGGAGAGACCCAGTACTTC. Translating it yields CASSQSSGEGETQYF.

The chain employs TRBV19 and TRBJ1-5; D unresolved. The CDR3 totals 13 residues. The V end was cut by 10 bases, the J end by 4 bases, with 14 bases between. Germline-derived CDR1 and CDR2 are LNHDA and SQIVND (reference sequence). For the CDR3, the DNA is TGTGCCACCACGCGTTCGGGAAATCAGCCCCAGCATTTT. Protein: CATTRSGNQPQHF.

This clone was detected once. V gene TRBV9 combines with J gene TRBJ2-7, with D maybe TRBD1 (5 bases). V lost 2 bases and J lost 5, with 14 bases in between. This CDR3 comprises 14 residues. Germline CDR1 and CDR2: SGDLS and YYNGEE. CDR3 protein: CASSVGQGSHEQYF. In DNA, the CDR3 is TGTGCCAGCAGCGTTGGCCAGGGTAGCCACGAGCAGTACTTC.

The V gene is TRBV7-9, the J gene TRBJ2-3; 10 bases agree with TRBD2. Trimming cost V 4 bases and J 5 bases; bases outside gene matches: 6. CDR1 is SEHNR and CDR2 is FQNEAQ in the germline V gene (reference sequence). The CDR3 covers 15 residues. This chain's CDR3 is CASSSAGGIIDTQYF. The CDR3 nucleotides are TGTGCCAGCAGCTCAGCGGGAGGGATTATAGATACGCAGTATTTT. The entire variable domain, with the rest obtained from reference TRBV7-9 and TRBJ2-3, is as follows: DTGVSQNPRHKITKRGQNVTFRCDPISEHNRLYWYRQTLGQGPEFLTYFQNEAQLEKSRLLSDRFSAERPKGSFSTLEIQRTEQGDSAMYLCASSSAGGIIDTQYFGPGTRLTVL.

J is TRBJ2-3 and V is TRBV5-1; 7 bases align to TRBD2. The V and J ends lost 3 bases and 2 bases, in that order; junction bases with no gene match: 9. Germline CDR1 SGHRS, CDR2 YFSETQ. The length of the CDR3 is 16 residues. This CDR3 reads CASSWSGAAITDTQYF. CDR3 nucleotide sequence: TGCGCCAGCAGCTGGAGCGGGGCCGCGATCACAGATACGCAGTATTTT. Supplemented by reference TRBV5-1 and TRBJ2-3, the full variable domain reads KAGVTQTPRYLIKTRGQQVTLSCSPISGHRSVSWYQQTPGQGLQFLFEYFSETQRNKGNFPGRFSGRQFSNSRSEMNVSTLELGDSALYLCASSWSGAAITDTQYFGPGTRLTVL.

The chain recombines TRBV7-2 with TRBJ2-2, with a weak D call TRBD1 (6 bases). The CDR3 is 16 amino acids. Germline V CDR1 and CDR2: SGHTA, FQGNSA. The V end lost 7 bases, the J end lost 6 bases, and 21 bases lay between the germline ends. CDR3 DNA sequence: TGTGCCAGCACCCTTCCCGACAGGCGGGTCGCCGGGGAGCTGTTTTTT. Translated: CASTLPDRRVAGELFF.

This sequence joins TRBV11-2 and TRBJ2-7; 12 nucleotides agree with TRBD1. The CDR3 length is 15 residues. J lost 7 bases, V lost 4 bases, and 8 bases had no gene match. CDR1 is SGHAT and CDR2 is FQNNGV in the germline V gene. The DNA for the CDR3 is TGTGCCAGCAGCTCCCGGGACAGGGGGCGTTGGGAGCAGTACTTC. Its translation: CASSSRDRGRWEQYF. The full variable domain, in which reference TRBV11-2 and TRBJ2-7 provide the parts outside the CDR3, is EAGVAQSPRYKIIEKRQSVAFWCNPISGHATLYWYQQILGQGPKLLIQFQNNGVVDDSQLPKDRFSAERLKGVDSTLKIQPAKLEDSAVYLCASSSRDRGRWEQYFGPGTRLTVT.

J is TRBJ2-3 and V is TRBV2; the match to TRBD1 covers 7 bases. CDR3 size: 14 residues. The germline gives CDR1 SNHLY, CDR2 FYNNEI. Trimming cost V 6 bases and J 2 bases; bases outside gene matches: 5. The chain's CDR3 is CASSQTGFTDTQYF. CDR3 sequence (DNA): TGTGCCAGCAGCCAGACAGGGTTCACAGATACGCAGTATTTT.